One and the same sample provided the 32 T cell receptor beta chains below, sequenced in a study of T cells in Graves' hyperthyroidism and ophthalmopathy. TCR beta CDR3 regions were amplified from RNA. First-round RT-PCR of the TCR CDR3 relied on the HTBI primer set. TCRdb reprocessed the multiplex PCR reads with MiXCR, giving one entry per CDR3 protein. Of more than 650,000 distinct CDR3 sequences listed, 14% are singletons. The specimen sequenced was blood. These receptors were collected from a woman in her late teens or twenties with Graves' hyperthyroidism.

This clonotype was observed at least ten times. The chain combines TRBV20-1 with TRBJ1-1, with 10 nucleotides matching TRBD1. This CDR3 is built from 16 residues. The J segment lost 3 bases and the V segment lost 1 base, leaving 8 bases of the junction unmatched. The V gene's germline CDR1 is DFQATT and CDR2 SNEGSKA (reference sequence). CDR3 sequence reads: CSARGDRGLRDTEAFF. Here the CDR3 DNA reads TGCAGTGCTAGAGGGGACAGGGGACTCCGAGACACTGAAGCTTTCTTT.

Points on this clonotype: A clone one base away is much larger, so this may be a read error. This CDR3 is CASSYTSGTYNEQFF. CDR3 DNA: TGTGCCAGCAGCTACACTAGCGGGACTTACAATGAGCAGTTCTTC. The V and J genes are TRBV5-4 and TRBJ2-1, with 10 bases lining up with TRBD2. This CDR3 spans 15 amino acids. J lost 4 bases, V lost 3 bases, and 4 bases had no gene match. Germline CDR1 and CDR2: SGHNT and YYREEE (reference sequence).

The table lists this clonotype with a few counts. The chain has TRBV25-1 and TRBJ1-4; tentatively, D is TRBD1 (6 bases). Germline V gene data show CDR1 as MGHDK and CDR2 as SYGVNS. The CDR3 covers 14 residues. Deletions cut 1 base from V and 11 bases from J, with 14 bases between. The CDR3 reads CASSESTGTLKLFF. The CDR3 nucleotides read TGTGCCAGCAGTGAATCGACAGGAACTTTGAAACTGTTTTTT.

This clonotype was detected ten times or more. V gene TRBV12-3 or TRBV12-4 combines with J gene TRBJ2-3, with D possibly being TRBD1 (8 bases). Trimming pared 6 bases from V and 6 bases from J, leaving 16 bases between. This CDR3 region has 14 residues. The CDR3 is CASRTGEGQDTQYF. DNA of the CDR3: TGTGCCAGCAGGACAGGGGAGGGGCAGGATACGCAGTATTTT.

A word on this clonotype: One base away lies a much larger clone, so this may be a sequencing read error. V gene TRBV13 combines with J gene TRBJ2-3; 11 positions match TRBD2. The V segment lost 3 bases and the J segment 5 bases; nucleotides outside the gene matches: 4. CDR1 PRHDT and CDR2 FYEKMQ come from the germline V gene (reference sequence). The CDR3 covers 15 residues. The CDR3 DNA reads as TGTGCCAGCAGCTTGGGACTAGCGGCCATAGATACGCAGTATTTT. Its translation: CASSLGLAAIDTQYF.

This clonotype was observed at least ten times. This chain uses TRBV20-1 with TRBJ2-1; the match to TRBD2 covers 12 bases. Germline CDR1 reads DFQATT; CDR2 reads SNEGSKA (reference sequence). This CDR3 contains 14 residues. V shed 1 base and J 10 bases; nucleotides not matched to a gene: 5. CDR3 nucleotides: TGCAGTGCTAGAGGACTAGCGGGAGTGGTGGAGCAGTTCTTC. Residues: CSARGLAGVVEQFF.

V and J are TRBV29-1 and TRBJ1-1; D possibly corresponds to TRBD1 (5 bases). Germline V lookup: CDR1 SQVTM, CDR2 ANQGSEA. The CDR3 loop spans 12 amino acids. V was shortened by 4 bases and J by 7 bases, with 13 bases between the two germline ends. This CDR3 is CSVGKGRGEAFF. The CDR3, as DNA: TGCAGCGTTGGAAAGGGGAGGGGTGAAGCTTTCTTT.

This clonotype has a count of ten or more. The V and J genes are TRBV18 and TRBJ1-2; 7 positions match TRBD1. V shed 2 bases, J shed 0 bases, and the junction held 6 bases outside the gene matches. Germline values: CDR1 KGHSH, CDR2 LQKENI. The CDR3 totals 16 residues. The CDR3 sequence is CASSPGGQAPNYGYTF. The CDR3 DNA sequence: TGTGCCAGCTCACCAGGCGGACAGGCGCCTAACTATGGCTACACCTTC.

This clonotype was counted between two and nine times. In DNA form, the CDR3 reads TGTGCCAGCAGTTTCCAGGGGATCGGGGAGCTGTTTTTT. Translated: CASSFQGIGELFF. V gene TRBV12-3 or TRBV12-4 combines with J gene TRBJ2-2, with a tentative D call TRBD1 (6 bases). Trimming stripped 3 bases from V and 7 bases from J, with 9 bases between. CDR3 length: 13 amino acids.

The genes are TRBV10-3 and TRBJ2-5, with D unclear. V gave up 3 bases and J gave up 5 bases, with 10 bases separating them. The CDR3 length is 13 residues. Germline assignment: CDR1 ENHRY and CDR2 SYGVKD. The CDR3 region is CAISDFNGETQYF. The CDR3 DNA reads TGTGCCATCAGTGATTTTAACGGGGAGACCCAGTACTTC.

The J gene is TRBJ2-1, the V gene TRBV29-1; 12 bases are shared with TRBD2. CDR3 length: 14 residues. V dropped 6 bases and J dropped 8; count of bases not matched to a gene: 8. Germline V gene sequence: CDR1 SQVTM, CDR2 ANQGSEA. In DNA form, the CDR3 reads TGCAGCGTGAGGACTAGCGGGACCCTCGATGAGCAGTTCTTC. The encoded protein is CSVRTSGTLDEQFF.

This clonotype was observed a few times. The rearrangement uses TRBV20-1 and TRBJ2-7, with TRBD2 matching over 9 bases. Germline loops: CDR1 DFQATT, CDR2 SNEGSKA (reference sequence). V shed 5 bases, J shed 0 bases, and the junction held 5 bases outside the gene matches. CDR3 length: 14 amino acids. DNA of the CDR3: TGCAGTGCTGCTAGCGGGGATAGCTCCTACGAGCAGTACTTC. This gives the protein CSAASGDSSYEQYF.

The chain combines TRBV4-3 with TRBJ1-1; 7 bases line up with TRBD1. CDR1 is LGHNA, CDR2 YSLEER, per germline. The CDR3 runs to 16 residues. V was clipped by 1 base and J by 4 bases; unmatched bases: 9. The CDR3 loop is CASSQGRGRGGTEAFF. CDR3 DNA sequence: TGCGCCAGCAGCCAAGGGAGGGGGCGCGGCGGCACTGAAGCTTTCTTT.

This clonotype was recorded many times. V and J are TRBV27 and TRBJ1-5; tentative D call: TRBD1 (6 bases). CDR3 length: 16 residues. The V and J ends lost 3 bases and 0 bases respectively, with 12 bases between them. Per germline, CDR1 MNHEY and CDR2 SMNVEV (reference sequence). This chain's CDR3 is CASSLFGGYSNQPQHF. The CDR3 region has the DNA TGTGCCAGCAGTTTGTTTGGGGGCTATAGCAATCAGCCCCAGCATTTT.

This clonotype appeared many times. The V gene is TRBV2, the J gene TRBJ1-5; D is ambiguous. CDR3 size: 13 residues. The ends were cut back, 6 bases at V and 6 bases at J, with 12 bases in the middle. CDR1 SNHLY and CDR2 FYNNEI come from the germline V gene. CDR3 sequence (DNA): TGTGCCAGCAGGTTGGGTTGGGGTCAGCCCCAGCATTTT. It encodes CASRLGWGQPQHF. Full variable domain (rest looked up from reference TRBV2 and TRBJ1-5): EPEVTQTPSHQVTQMGQEVILRCVPISNHLYFYWYRQILGQKVEFLVSFYNNEISEKSEIFDDQFSVERPDGSNFTLKIRSTKLEDSAMYFCASRLGWGQPQHFGDGTRLSIL.

In its sample, this clonotype was seen once. The chain couples TRBV24-1 to TRBJ2-1, with D perhaps matching TRBD1 (5 bases). The germline V gene has CDR1 KGHDR and CDR2 SFDVKD. Trimming cost V 8 bases and J 8 bases, with 18 bases left between them. The CDR3 totals 14 residues. CDR3 sequence (DNA): TGTGCCACCAAAAGTACAAACAGGATCGATGAGCAGTTCTTC. Translation: CATKSTNRIDEQFF.

A word on this clonotype: Here the CDR3 omits its conserved ending phenylalanine or tryptophan, so a read error is the likely source. The chain employs TRBV6-1 and TRBJ2-1, with D possibly TRBD2 on 6 matching bases. CDR3 size: 14 residues. With 4 bases removed from V and 4 bases from J, the gap between germline ends came to 11 bases. Germline assignment: CDR1 MNHNS and CDR2 SASEGT. Here the CDR3 DNA reads TGTGCCAGCAGTGTCCGACTAGAGTACAATGAGCAGTTCCTC. Its translation: CASSVRLEYNEQFL.

There are many counts of this clonotype. V usage is TRBV30 and J usage is TRBJ2-7, with TRBD2 identical over 7 bases. The CDR3 covers 14 residues. Germline CDR1 GTSNPN, CDR2 SVGIG (reference sequence). The trim removed 3 bases at V and 3 bases at J, leaving 8 bases unmatched. The CDR3 DNA follows: TGTGCCTGGAGGATGCGGGTAGCGGGCTACGAGCAGTACTTC. Amino acid sequence: CAWRMRVAGYEQYF.

This clonotype came up a few times. J is TRBJ2-2 and V is TRBV19, with TRBD1 matching over 7 bases. Per the germline V gene, CDR1 is LNHDA and CDR2 is SQIVND (reference sequence). Unmatched junction bases numbered 2, after V lost 2 bases and J lost 2 bases. The CDR3 covers 15 residues. CDR3 sequence reads: CASSIQGVNTGELFF. In nucleotides, the CDR3 is TGTGCCAGTAGTATACAGGGGGTCAACACCGGGGAGCTGTTTTTT.

Ten or more counts support this clonotype. The V gene is TRBV4-1, the J gene TRBJ2-7; 10 nucleotides line up with TRBD1. CDR1 and CDR2 (germline): MGHRA, YSYEKL. This CDR3 contains 13 residues. With V trimmed by 8 bases and J by 4 bases, 5 bases remained unmatched. CDR3 sequence (DNA): TGCGCCAGCCAGGACAGGGGGACATACGAGCAGTACTTC. It is translated as CASQDRGTYEQYF.

This clonotype appeared a few times. The V and J genes are TRBV12-3 or TRBV12-4 and TRBJ2-7; D gene unclear. The ends were cut back, 4 bases at V and 5 bases at J, with 18 bases in the middle. This CDR3 spans 15 amino acids. The CDR3 protein is CASSSSPRAPHEQYF. The DNA for the CDR3 is TGTGCCAGCAGTTCATCCCCCCGGGCCCCCCACGAGCAGTACTTC.

V is TRBV2 and J is TRBJ2-3; 16 positions agree with TRBD2. The CDR3 runs to 18 residues. V shed 5 bases and J 4 bases; nucleotides not matched to a gene: 9. CDR1 and CDR2 (germline): SNHLY, FYNNEI. The CDR3 bases are TGTGCCAGCAGTTCAACCGGGACTAGCGGGGGGGGACCAGATACGCAGTATTTT. This encodes CASSSTGTSGGGPDTQYF. Together with reference TRBV2 and TRBJ2-3, the CDR3 gives the full variable domain: EPEVTQTPSHQVTQMGQEVILRCVPISNHLYFYWYRQILGQKVEFLVSFYNNEISEKSEIFDDQFSVERPDGSNFTLKIRSTKLEDSAMYFCASSSTGTSGGGPDTQYFGPGTRLTVL.

In this sample, this clonotype turned up a few times. The V gene is TRBV6-6, the J gene TRBJ2-2; D ambiguous. The ends were cut back, 2 bases at V and 6 bases at J, with 7 bases in the middle. Germline CDR1 and CDR2: MNHNY and SVGAGI (reference sequence). The CDR3 runs 13 residues. In nucleotides, the CDR3 is TGTGCCAGCAGTTACGTCGGGTCCGGGGAGCTGTTTTTT. Translating it yields CASSYVGSGELFF.

This clonotype was recorded at least ten times. CDR3 in amino acids: CASSTTGDPSTDTQYF. CDR3 sequence (DNA): TGCGCCAGCAGCACTACAGGAGACCCTAGCACAGATACGCAGTATTTT. V and J are TRBV5-1 and TRBJ2-3; D may be TRBD1 (5 bases). Per germline, CDR1 SGHRS and CDR2 YFSETQ. Between the trimmed V and J ends, which lost 4 bases and 0 bases, there was a span of 15 bases. The CDR3 has 16 residues.

This clonotype was recorded a few times. V gene TRBV24-1 combines with J gene TRBJ1-1; no clear D gene. Per the germline V gene, CDR1 is KGHDR and CDR2 is SFDVKD. V lost 6 bases and J lost 1, with 14 bases in between. The CDR3 runs to 15 residues. CDR3 residues: CATSLNGPQNTEAFF. The CDR3 coding sequence is TGTGCCACCAGTCTCAACGGGCCCCAGAACACTGAAGCTTTCTTT.

This clonotype has only one observation. The missing conserved phenylalanine or tryptophan at the end of this CDR3 makes a read error likely. This chain's CDR3 is CASSWSDTQYL. CDR3 DNA: TGCGCCAGCAGTTGGTCAGATACGCAGTATCTT. The rearrangement joins TRBV5-1 to TRBJ2-3; D is ambiguous. Germline CDR1 is SGHRS and CDR2 is YFSETQ. The CDR3 runs 11 residues. Trimming removed 5 bases at V and 4 bases at J, with 5 bases between.

The CDR3 DNA is TGTGCCAGCAGTCCCGACGGGAAGAACACCGGGGAGCTGTTTTTT. Encoded protein: CASSPDGKNTGELFF. The rearrangement uses TRBV12-3 or TRBV12-4 and TRBJ2-2; D is perhaps TRBD2 (5 bases). This CDR3 spans 15 amino acids. Trimming stripped 5 bases from V and 1 base from J, with 11 bases between.

The sample holds many counts of this clonotype. J is TRBJ2-7 and V is TRBV20-1, with TRBD2 identical over 10 bases. In germline, CDR1 is DFQATT, CDR2 SNEGSKA (reference sequence). V shed 6 bases, J shed 6 bases, and the junction held 8 bases outside the gene matches. This CDR3 is 13 amino acids long. In DNA, the CDR3 is TGCAGTGCGAAAAGCGGGAGGGCCGTCGAGCAGTACTTC. The encoded protein is CSAKSGRAVEQYF.

This clonotype was seen at least ten times. The chain is built from TRBV3-1 and TRBJ2-5; 13 bases are a match to TRBD2. V shed 1 base and J 5 bases; nucleotides not matched to a gene: 10. The CDR3 has 18 amino acids. Germline lookup yields CDR1 LGHDT and CDR2 YNNKEL (reference sequence). In DNA, the CDR3 is TGTGCCAGCAGCCAAGCCGCCCGGGGACTAGCGGGAATGGAGACCCAGTACTTC. It translates to CASSQAARGLAGMETQYF.

The chain employs TRBV25-1 and TRBJ2-7; 7 positions agree with TRBD2. The V segment lost 2 bases and the J segment 6 bases; nucleotides outside the gene matches: 7. Germline V gene sequence: CDR1 MGHDK, CDR2 SYGVNS. The CDR3 consists of 14 residues. CDR3 amino acids: CASSETWRESEQYF. In DNA, the CDR3 is TGTGCCAGCAGTGAAACATGGCGGGAGAGCGAGCAGTACTTC.

This clonotype was counted many times. This sequence joins TRBV7-2 and TRBJ1-5, with a possible D match to TRBD1 (5 bases). V was pared by 5 bases and J by 2 bases, with 10 bases between. The germline CDR1 and CDR2 sequences are SGHTA and FQGNSA. The CDR3 is made up of 14 amino acids. This CDR3 is CASSHRDGNQPQHF. In nucleotides, the CDR3 is TGTGCCAGCAGCCATCGGGACGGCAATCAGCCCCAGCATTTT.

Remarks on this clonotype: A read error may produce the germline difference seen at one junction end. CDR3 in DNA: TGTGCCAGCAGACGACTGGGGGGGGGCCGTAGTCATGAGCAGGTCTTC. It yields the protein CASRRLGGGRSHEQVF. The rearrangement uses TRBV12-3 or TRBV12-4 and TRBJ2-1; D might be TRBD2 (7 bases). The CDR3 is made up of 16 amino acids.